The rows below give T cell receptor beta chains drawn from one sample of a study of response to subunit inactivated influenza vaccine. TCRdb used MiXCR to reprocess the RT-PCR reads, holding one entry per CDR3 protein. This repertoire shows some 500,000 distinct CDR3 sequences, 13% found once; its top ten account for around 13%. The material sequenced was PBMCs from blood, taken 45 days after vaccination. These receptors were taken from a man aged 50-59 years who received an inactivated influenza vaccine. The conserved cysteine and the conserved F or W are not part of the CDR3 here.

cdr3_length j_call v_call cdr3_aa
14 TRBJ1-5 TRBV12-3/TRBV12-4 ASSLARGDWNQPQH
16 TRBJ2-2 TRBV6-1 ASSHLLHQGIYTGELF
14 TRBJ2-3 TRBV25-1 ASSDSGLISTDTQC
12 TRBJ2-2 TRBV12-3/TRBV12-4 ASSNRGRTGELF
11 TRBJ2-3 TRBV7-2 ACSQGITDTQY
11 TRBJ2-1 TRBV12-3/TRBV12-4 ASSRDRNNEQF
15 TRBJ2-5 TRBV6-2/TRBV6-3 ASSYGTFGRVQETQY
13 TRBJ2-5 TRBV28 ASSLFLAGKETQY
14 TRBJ2-3 TRBV20-1 SARVVGRLRTDTQY
12 TRBJ2-7 TRBV4-1 ASSQNSRSYEQY
17 TRBJ2-2 TRBV6-2/TRBV6-3 ASSSRSTPGQHVAGELF
13 TRBJ2-3 TRBV7-7 ASSLAAGGPDTQY
14 TRBJ2-3 TRBV24-1 ATKLGGTTSTDTQY
14 TRBJ1-1 TRBV18 ASSPGGGGVHTEAF
15 TRBJ2-5 TRBV7-9 ASSRLGLAGGKETQY
10 TRBJ2-7 TRBV7-2 ASALPPYEQY
14 TRBJ2-2 TRBV9 ASSGTSGSTAGELF
11 TRBJ1-2 TRBV28 ASSPRIGSGYT
14 TRBJ2-7 TRBV4-3 ASSQDHGRVGYEQY
11 TRBJ2-7 TRBV12-3/TRBV12-4 ASSLTRTYEQY
11 TRBJ2-1 TRBV12-3/TRBV12-4 ASSPTRGREQF
11 TRBJ2-7 TRBV20-1 SARGGNVYEQY
11 TRBJ1-6 TRBV2 ATIGDYNSPLH
12 TRBJ2-1 TRBV30 AWSLQGSYNEQF